The clone carrying this T cell receptor (beta chain) occurred many times. TCRdb re-called the RT-PCR reads through MiXCR, storing one row per CDR3 protein. The data show 550,000 to 750,000 distinct CDR3 sequences, approximately 15% seen once. The CDR3 length is 17 residues. The germline V gene encodes CDR1 SGDLS and CDR2 YYNGEE. With 0 bases clipped from V and 4 bases from J, the junction kept 11 bases outside the gene matches. The chain couples TRBV9 to TRBJ1-2, with 8 bases aligning to TRBD1. The sequenced material came from memory CD4+ T cells from blood. The sequence was obtained from a female donor in good health, serving as a healthy control. Written as DNA, the CDR3 is TGTGCCAGCAGCGTAGGAGGCCAGGGGGCGAATGCCTATGGCTACACCTTC. The encoded protein is CASSVGGQGANAYGYTF. Supplemented by reference TRBV9 and TRBJ1-2, the full variable domain reads DSGVTQTPKHLITATGQRVTLRCSPRSGDLSVYWYQQSLDQGLQFLIQYYNGEERAKGNILERFSAQQFPDLHSELNLSSLELGDSALYFCASSVGGQGANAYGYTFGSGTRLTVV.